Below are 9 T cell receptor beta chains sequenced from a single sample in a study of cytomegalovirus exposure and HLA in healthy donors. Primers for the PCR totalled 60 Vbeta and 13 Jbeta. Assay: immunoSEQ multiplex PCR; the TCRdb copy retains only in-frame clones and omits some. The sample records over 100,000 clones, over 50% being singletons. Sequenced material: PBMCs. The receptors shown here come from a woman aged 40 to 55 in good health and CMV-seropositive.

This clone occurred a few times. V is TRBV28 and J is TRBJ2-7; 7 bases are a match to TRBD1. This CDR3 comprises 13 residues. Trimming took 1 base from V and 6 from J; bases not matched to a gene: 3. Germline-derived CDR1 and CDR2 are MDHEN and SYDVKM. CDR3 region: CASSLYRGGEQYF. DNA for the CDR3: TGTGCCAGCAGTTTATACAGGGGCGGCGAGCAGTACTTC.

The chain is built from TRBV7-9 and TRBJ1-4, with D hard to call. The V and J ends lost 3 bases and 8 bases respectively, with 7 bases between them. The CDR3 is made up of 12 amino acids. Germline V CDR1 and CDR2: SEHNR, FQNEAQ (reference sequence). The chain's CDR3 is CASSFAGEKLFF. CDR3 sequence (DNA): TGTGCCAGCAGCTTCGCGGGGGAAAAACTGTTTTTT.

To note about this clone: An end of the junction does not agree with germline; a read error may underlie this. This same CDR3 is encoded by further DNA sequences in the sample. This chain links TRBV7-9 with TRBJ1-5; D is uncertain. Germline CDR1 reads SEHNR; CDR2 reads FQNEAQ (reference sequence). The CDR3 spans 13 residues. CDR3: CASSLVEGQPQHF. The CDR3 DNA is TGTGCCAGCAGCTTAGTGGAGGGCCAGCCTCAGCATTTT.

The chain uses TRBV12-2 and TRBJ2-2; TRBD1, the table's D call, was not compared with the DNA. TRBV12-2 is given as a pseudogene. This CDR3 contains 15 residues. This CDR3 reads CASRSGTGDIGELFF. Written as DNA, the CDR3 is TGTGCAAGTCGCTCCGGGACAGGGGATATTGGGGAGCTGTTTTTT.

The chain couples TRBV6-5 to TRBJ2-5, with 14 positions matching TRBD2. V lost 5 bases, J lost 11 bases, and 10 bases stayed unmatched. The CDR3 runs to 15 residues. Per germline, CDR1 MNHEY and CDR2 SVGAGI. CDR3 loop: CASSAGLAGAREQYF. The CDR3 DNA is TGTGCCAGCAGTGCGGGACTAGCGGGAGCGCGGGAGCAGTACTTC.

This rearrangement joins TRBV18 to TRBJ2-5, with D perhaps TRBD2 (6 bases). Germline CDR1 and CDR2: KGHSH and LQKENI. V was shortened by 3 bases and J by 1 base, with 9 bases between the two germline ends. CDR3 length: 14 amino acids. The CDR3 bases are TGTGCCAGCTCACCGGGAGGTCGCCAAGAGACCCAGTACTTC. This sequence encodes CASSPGGRQETQYF.

The V and J genes are TRBV19 and TRBJ1-6, with D possibly TRBD1 on 5 matching bases. Germline V lookup: CDR1 LNHDA, CDR2 SQIVND (reference sequence). CDR3 length equals 16 residues. The V end was cut by 2 bases, the J end by 4 bases, with 12 bases between. CDR3 sequence (DNA): TGTGCCAGTAGTATACAGGGAAGGGGATATAATTCACCCCTCCACTTT. It encodes CASSIQGRGYNSPLHF.

V is TRBV7-9 and J is TRBJ1-4, with a tentative D call TRBD1 (6 bases). This CDR3 has 15 residues. Looked up from germline, CDR1 is SEHNR and CDR2 is FQNEAQ (reference sequence). The V end was cut by 0 bases, the J end by 8 bases, with 13 bases between. The CDR3: CASSLARGGLEKLFF. CDR3 DNA: TGTGCCAGCAGCTTAGCGAGAGGGGGTCTGGAAAAACTGTTTTTT.

The V gene is TRBV2, the J gene TRBJ2-5, with TRBD2 as a possible D gene (5 bases). The CDR3 spans 13 residues. The ends were cut back, 5 bases at V and 0 bases at J, with 7 bases in the middle. CDR1 SNHLY and CDR2 FYNNEI come from the germline V gene. CDR3 coding DNA: TGTGCCAGCAGTCCCGGGAACCAAGAGACCCAGTACTTC. Its translation is CASSPGNQETQYF.